A selection of T cell receptor beta chains follows, all from one sample in a study of T cell changes during pregnancy in multiple sclerosis. TCRdb keeps only in-frame clones here, not all; method: immunoSEQ multiplex PCR. The sample includes about 84,000 clones, over 85% of them seen just once. The sequences come from peripheral blood, collected in the second trimester of pregnancy. These TCRs come from a female donor in good health, enrolled as a control in a pregnancy study. Each CDR3 is given with its conserved first and last residue. Fields, in order: V gene, clone size, D gene, J gene, CDR3 protein, CDR3 DNA. D genes are given only for firm matches. A clone size is listed for some rows: how often the clone was seen (once, few, many), or a class if it is expanded.

TRBV1	.	.	TRBJ2-1	CTSSRDRGSGREINEQFF	TGCACCAGCAGCCGGGACAGGGGGAGTGGACGGGAGATCAATGAGCAGTTCTTC
TRBV14	.	.	TRBJ1-1	CASSLTGSEAFF	TGTGCCAGCAGCCTGACAGGTTCTGAAGCTTTCTTT
TRBV18	.	.	TRBJ2-1	CASSPKRSSYNEQFF	TGTGCCAGCTCACCAAAGCGGAGCTCCTACAATGAGCAGTTCTTC
TRBV7-9	.	TRBD1	TRBJ1-4	CASSLPGQGSTNEKLFF	TGTGCCAGCAGCTTGCCGGGACAGGGTTCCACTAATGAAAAACTGTTTTTT
TRBV19	few	TRBD1	TRBJ2-7	CASSLQGEEQYF	TGTGCCAGTAGTCTCCAGGGGGAGGAGCAGTACTTC
TRBV19	few	.	TRBJ1-1	CASSIGEVAEAFF	TGTGCCAGTAGTATCGGGGAGGTTGCTGAAGCTTTCTTT
TRBV11-2	.	.	TRBJ2-6	CASSPGGAAGANVLTF	TGTGCCAGCAGCCCGGGCGGGGCAGCTGGGGCCAACGTCCTGACTTTC
TRBV5-1	.	TRBD2	TRBJ2-3	CASSFLTSGRDTDTQYF	TGCGCCAGCAGCTTCCTGACTAGCGGGAGGGACACAGATACGCAGTATTTT
TRBV5-4	.	.	TRBJ2-3	CASSLYGGRSADTQYF	TGTGCCAGCAGCTTGTATGGGGGCAGGTCAGCAGATACGCAGTATTTT
TRBV4-1	.	.	TRBJ1-4	CASSQDLGGTLGLKLFF	TGCGCCAGCAGCCAAGATCTAGGGGGTACTCTGGGTTTAAAACTGTTTTTT
TRBV7-9	.	TRBD1	TRBJ1-3	CASGGQAEQYSGNTIYF	TGTGCCAGCGGGGGACAGGCAGAGCAATACTCTGGAAACACCATATATTTT
TRBV30	.	.	TRBJ2-7	CAWSWTDYEQYF	TGTGCCTGGAGTTGGACTGACTACGAGCAGTACTTC
TRBV19	.	.	TRBJ2-7	CASSSGRDFYEQYF	TGTGCCAGTAGTTCTGGCAGGGACTTTTACGAGCAGTACTTC
TRBV30	.	.	TRBJ1-5	CASRAKGDSNQPQHF	TGTGCCTCCCGCGCCAAGGGGGATAGCAATCAGCCCCAGCATTTT
TRBV6-5	.	.	TRBJ1-1	CASSPPGGGGTEAFF	TGTGCCAGCAGCCCACCCGGGGGGGGCGGCACTGAAGCTTTCTTT
TRBV5-4	.	TRBD1	TRBJ2-1	CASSLPPGQGRYNEQFF	TGTGCCAGCAGCTTGCCCCCTGGACAGGGGAGATACAATGAGCAGTTCTTC
TRBV28	.	.	TRBJ2-5	CASSGSQETQYF	TGTGCCAGCAGTGGTAGCCAAGAGACCCAGTACTTC
TRBV7-2	.	.	TRBJ2-7	CASSPSWRQTTEQYF	TGTGCCAGCAGCCCAAGTTGGAGACAGACAACCGAGCAGTACTTC
TRBV9	.	.	TRBJ2-7	CASSSGVVDEQYF	TGTGCCAGCAGTTCCGGGGTGGTTGACGAGCAGTACTTC
TRBV6-5	.	.	TRBJ1-6	CASRRSNSPLHF	TGTGCCAGCAGACGGAGTAATTCACCCCTCCACTTT
TRBV2	.	TRBD2	TRBJ2-6	CASTRTSANGANVLTF	TGTGCCAGCACCCGGACTAGCGCGAATGGGGCCAACGTCCTGACTTTC
TRBV6-5	.	TRBD1	TRBJ2-7	CASRKFRDRSYEQYF	TGTGCCAGCAGAAAATTCCGGGACAGGTCCTACGAGCAGTACTTC
TRBV28	.	.	TRBJ2-5	CASSSGQFEETQYF	TGTGCCAGCAGTAGTGGACAGTTTGAAGAGACCCAGTACTTC
TRBV28	.	TRBD2	TRBJ2-2	CASRVAGVETGELFF	TGTGCCAGCAGAGTAGCGGGAGTAGAGACCGGGGAGCTGTTTTTT
TRBV19	.	TRBD2	TRBJ2-1	CASSIFRRESYNEQFF	TGTGCCAGTAGTATATTCAGGCGGGAGTCCTACAATGAGCAGTTCTTC
TRBV5-6	.	TRBD1	TRBJ1-1	CASSLERGRNTEAFF	TGTGCCAGCAGCTTGGAAAGGGGGCGAAACACTGAAGCTTTCTTT
TRBV4-1	.	TRBD2	TRBJ2-3	CASSQDVPTSGRVFTDTQYF	TGCGCCAGCAGCCAAGATGTCCCAACTAGCGGGAGGGTCTTCACAGATACGCAGTATTTT
TRBV29-1	.	TRBD2	TRBJ2-7	CSAGGLASGEQYF	TGCAGCGCTGGAGGACTAGCCTCAGGCGAGCAGTACTTC
TRBV5-4	.	.	TRBJ2-5	CASSSGETQYF	TGTGCCAGCAGCTCGGGAGAGACCCAGTACTTC
TRBV27	.	TRBD1	TRBJ1-2	CASSLLGQGFNYGYTF	TGTGCCAGCAGTTTACTCGGACAGGGCTTTAACTATGGCTACACCTTC
TRBV27	.	.	TRBJ2-7	CASSLFAEAYEQYF	TGTGCCAGCAGTTTATTTGCGGAGGCCTACGAGCAGTACTTC
TRBV6-6	.	.	TRBJ1-1	CASSAPYGNTEAFF	TGTGCCAGCAGTGCCCCCTATGGGAACACTGAAGCTTTCTTT
TRBV7-9	once	TRBD1	TRBJ2-7	CASSSDRVSHEQYF	TGTGCCAGCAGCTCCGACAGGGTTTCCCACGAGCAGTACTTC
TRBV19	.	TRBD2	TRBJ2-2	CASSIWLWREGTGELFF	TGTGCCAGTAGTATCTGGCTGTGGCGGGAGGGGACCGGGGAGCTGTTTTTT
TRBV2	.	TRBD1	TRBJ1-4	CASRDRVNEKLFF	TGTGCCAGCCGGGACAGGGTTAATGAAAAACTGTTTTTT
TRBV15	.	TRBD1	TRBJ1-5	CATSAQGAEDQPQHF	TGTGCCACCAGCGCGCAGGGGGCTGAGGATCAGCCCCAGCATTTT
TRBV29-1	.	.	TRBJ2-1	CSARGLSTENEQFF	TGCAGCGCCCGAGGACTAAGTACTGAAAATGAGCAGTTCTTC
TRBV4-1	.	TRBD1	TRBJ2-7	CASSQDRDRVTEQYF	TGCGCCAGCAGCCAAGATCGGGACAGGGTTACCGAGCAGTACTTC
TRBV12-5	.	TRBD1	TRBJ2-1	CASGLGLTGNEQFF	TGTGCTAGTGGTTTGGGATTGACAGGGAATGAGCAGTTCTTC
TRBV28	.	TRBD2	TRBJ2-1	CASSWTSGGDNEQFF	TGTGCCAGCAGTTGGACTAGCGGGGGCGACAATGAGCAGTTCTTC
TRBV6-5	.	.	TRBJ2-3	CASSLRAGADTQYF	TGTGCCAGCAGTTTGAGGGCCGGGGCAGATACGCAGTATTTT
TRBV27	.	TRBD2	TRBJ2-1	CASSRTSGYNEQFF	TGTGCCAGCAGTCGGACTAGCGGGTACAATGAGCAGTTCTTC